The 16 T cell receptor beta chains given below trace back to one sample, sequenced in a study of T cells in Graves' hyperthyroidism and ophthalmopathy. Amplification of TCR beta CDR3 regions was performed using RNA transcripts as template. First-round RT-PCR targeting the TCR CDR3 was performed with the HTBI primer set. MiXCR, run by TCRdb on the multiplex PCR reads, gives a single entry per CDR3 protein. The sample includes 300,000 to 450,000 distinct CDR3 sequences, 15% to 19% seen only once; the top ten take around 30%. The sample consisted of blood. The receptors stem from a woman younger than 30 with Graves' hyperthyroidism that later progressed to Graves' ophthalmopathy.

This clonotype appeared many times. The rearrangement joins TRBV12-3 or TRBV12-4 to TRBJ1-2; D perhaps matches TRBD1 (6 bases). V lost 3 bases and J 5 bases, leaving 10 bases between the germline ends. The length of the CDR3 is 13 residues. The CDR3 reads CASSFSRGYGYTF. CDR3 DNA sequence: TGTGCCAGCAGTTTCTCCAGGGGTTATGGCTACACCTTC.

The J gene is TRBJ2-1, the V gene TRBV27; D remains unclear. Germline CDR1 is MNHEY and CDR2 is SMNVEV (reference sequence). The CDR3 covers 14 residues. V was shortened by 5 bases and J by 2 bases, with 10 bases between the two germline ends. Here the CDR3 DNA reads TGTGCCAGCAGTAGGCAGTCTCCCTACAATGAGCAGTTCTTC. Translating it yields CASSRQSPYNEQFF.

This clonotype was detected a few times. V gene TRBV20-1 combines with J gene TRBJ2-1, with 8 bases that match TRBD2. J gave up 4 bases and V 3 bases, and 8 bases lay outside the gene matches. Germline values: CDR1 DFQATT, CDR2 SNEGSKA (reference sequence). The CDR3 totals 15 residues. CDR3 sequence reads: CSARVSSGAYNEQFF. DNA of the CDR3: TGCAGTGCTAGGGTCAGTAGCGGGGCTTACAATGAGCAGTTCTTC.

This clonotype was seen repeatedly, ten times or more. J is TRBJ2-5 and V is TRBV20-1, with 9 bases aligning to TRBD2. The V gene's germline CDR1 is DFQATT and CDR2 SNEGSKA (reference sequence). The CDR3 contains 16 residues. V shed 0 bases and J 2 bases; nucleotides not matched to a gene: 7. The CDR3 nucleotides read TGCAGTGCTAGAGATCTAGGGACTAGCCTTCAAGAGACCCAGTACTTC. Protein: CSARDLGTSLQETQYF.

The DNA of the CDR3 is TGTGCCAGCACCGTTACCGGGGAGCTGTTTTTT. Translating it yields CASTVTGELFF. The rearrangement links TRBV3-1 to TRBJ2-2; D is unresolved. V lost 7 bases and J lost 5, with 5 bases in between. Germline V gives CDR1 LGHDT, CDR2 YNNKEL (reference sequence). CDR3 length: 11 amino acids. Full variable domain (rest looked up from reference TRBV3-1 and TRBJ2-2): DTAVSQTPKYLVTQMGNDKSIKCEQNLGHDTMYWYKQDSKKFLKIMFSYNNKELIINETVPNRFSPKSPDKAHLNLHINSLELGDSAVYFCASTVTGELFFGEGSRLTVL.

V gene TRBV6-1 combines with J gene TRBJ2-3; 9 bases fit TRBD2. V gave up 7 bases and J gave up 3 bases; unmatched junction bases: 8. CDR3 size: 15 residues. The germline gives CDR1 MNHNS, CDR2 SASEGT. The chain's CDR3 is CASKPSGIGTDTQYF. The CDR3 bases are TGTGCCAGCAAACCTAGCGGGATAGGGACAGATACGCAGTATTTT.

This clonotype was seen a handful of times. The V gene is TRBV10-3, the J gene TRBJ2-2; 7 bases are shared with TRBD2. The germline CDR1 and CDR2 sequences are ENHRY and SYGVKD. The CDR3 spans 14 residues. The trim removed 7 bases at V and 1 base at J, leaving 3 bases unmatched. CDR3 sequence: CAITQRENTGELFF. CDR3 nucleotides: TGTGCCATCACCCAGCGGGAGAACACCGGGGAGCTGTTTTTT.

This clonotype was counted at least ten times. This rearrangement joins TRBV11-2 to TRBJ1-6; D gene ambiguous. Germline V lookup: CDR1 SGHAT, CDR2 FQNNGV. The CDR3 extends over 16 amino acids. The V and J ends lost 8 bases and 1 base respectively, with 15 bases between them. The CDR3 loop is CASARAMGSYNSPLHF. DNA for the CDR3: TGTGCCAGCGCCCGGGCAATGGGGTCCTATAATTCACCCCTCCACTTT.

V gene TRBV4-1 combines with J gene TRBJ2-3; TRBD1 is a possible D gene (6 bases). The CDR3 is 15 amino acids. V dropped 1 base and J dropped 3 bases, with 11 bases sitting between them. The germline CDR1 and CDR2 sequences are MGHRA and YSYEKL. DNA for the CDR3: TGCGCCAGCAGCCAAGGGAGTCAGGGGACAGATACGCAGTATTTT. The encoded protein is CASSQGSQGTDTQYF.

At least ten counts were recorded for this clonotype. The chain uses TRBV28 and TRBJ1-5; 8 bases match TRBD1. Germline V gene lookup returns CDR1 MDHEN and CDR2 SYDVKM. The CDR3 runs 16 residues. The V and J ends lost 3 bases and 6 bases, in that order; junction bases with no gene match: 10. CDR3: CASSFETGEFGQPQHF. The CDR3 DNA follows: TGTGCCAGCAGTTTCGAGACAGGGGAGTTCGGTCAGCCCCAGCATTTT.

V and J are TRBV6-1 and TRBJ2-2, with 10 bases fitting TRBD2. Germline V gene data show CDR1 as MNHNS and CDR2 as SASEGT. Unmatched junction bases numbered 3, after V lost 4 bases and J lost 4 bases. The CDR3 is 15 amino acids. CDR3 sequence (DNA): TGTGCCAGCAGTGGATCTAGCGGGAGCACCGGGGAGCTGTTTTTT. Protein product: CASSGSSGSTGELFF.

This clonotype was seen ten or more times. This rearrangement joins TRBV6-2 or TRBV6-3 to TRBJ2-1; 8 bases map to TRBD2. V shed 6 bases and J 9 bases; nucleotides not matched to a gene: 10. The germline CDR1 and CDR2 sequences are MNHEY and SVGEGT. The CDR3 length is 14 residues. CDR3: CASSRRGGRGEQFF. Written as DNA, the CDR3 is TGTGCCAGCAGCCGCCGGGGGGGCCGGGGTGAGCAGTTCTTC.

This clonotype was detected many times. The chain joins TRBV18 to TRBJ1-4; D perhaps matches TRBD1 (6 bases). CDR1 and CDR2 from the germline V gene are KGHSH and LQKENI. The CDR3 is 15 amino acids. V was pared by 6 bases and J by 3 bases, with 14 bases between. The CDR3 DNA reads as TGTGCCAGCTCGAATCGTGGGGGCCCTAATGAAAAACTGTTTTTT. Its translation is CASSNRGGPNEKLFF. The full variable domain, in which reference TRBV18 and TRBJ1-4 provide the parts outside the CDR3, is NAGVMQNPRHLVRRRGQEARLRCSPMKGHSHVYWYRQLPEEGLKFMVYLQKENIIDESGMPKERFSAEFPKEGPSILRIQQVVRGDSAAYFCASSNRGGPNEKLFFGSGTQLSVL.

The chain joins TRBV27 to TRBJ2-3, with 11 bases fitting TRBD1. This CDR3 contains 14 residues. V gave up 8 bases and J gave up 3 bases; unmatched junction bases: 4. Germline loops: CDR1 MNHEY, CDR2 SMNVEV (reference sequence). Here the CDR3 DNA reads TGTGCCAGCGGGGGGGACAGGGGGACAGATACGCAGTATTTT. Encoded protein: CASGGDRGTDTQYF.

This clonotype was counted at least ten times. The rearrangement joins TRBV2 to TRBJ2-5; 10 bases agree with TRBD1. Germline trimming cut 9 bases from V and 5 bases from J; bases unmatched to any gene: 12. Germline CDR1 reads SNHLY; CDR2 reads FYNNEI. This CDR3 is 15 amino acids long. CDR3 in DNA: TGTGCCAGGTGGGCCGGGACAGGGGTTTCCGAGACCCAGTACTTC. This encodes CARWAGTGVSETQYF.

This clonotype appeared many times. The V gene is TRBV6-1, the J gene TRBJ1-1; unclear D gene. Germline CDR1 and CDR2: MNHNS and SASEGT. The germline V and J ends were trimmed by 0 bases and 0 bases, with 5 bases remaining between them. The CDR3 has 14 amino acids. The CDR3 DNA reads TGTGCCAGCAGTGAAGCGGGCGTGAACACTGAAGCTTTCTTT. Residues: CASSEAGVNTEAFF.